This T cell receptor (beta chain) was found in a study of cytomegalovirus exposure and HLA in healthy donors. Remarks on this clone: The antigen remains unidentified.

The CDR3 loop spans 13 amino acids. Germline CDR1 is SNHLY and CDR2 is FYNNEI. The ends lost 5 bases at V and 3 bases at J; junction bases unmatched: 2. The study's findings and limits: More clonal expansion characterized HLA-associated TCR beta chains than equally common others in a later analysis. Only CMV serostatus was available as immune exposure information. Common viral pathogens seemed, in a later analysis, to connect with several of the most significant clusters. In vitro, a few CMV-associated chains proved specific for CMV antigens.

PCR primers comprised 60 Vbeta and 13 Jbeta primers. The protocol was immunoSEQ multiplex PCR, while the TCRdb copy is restricted to in-frame clones and leaves out a portion. The table lists some 150,000 clones, more than 60% of them singletons. The chain uses TRBV2 and TRBJ1-2, with TRBD1 matching 8 bases. The sequence was obtained from a middle-aged woman in good health and CMV-seronegative. Input material: PBMCs. CDR3 sequence: CASSPQGDYGYTF. The CDR3 DNA follows: TGTGCCAGCAGTCCACAGGGGGACTATGGCTACACCTTC.